The sequence of this TCR beta chain was determined in a study of T cells in Graves' hyperthyroidism and ophthalmopathy (dated by TCRdb to between 2019 and 2020). With respect to the entire study: Peripheral blood samples were taken at initial diagnosis, before any treatment was given. The 100 discovery patients were divided at random into training and test sets in a 7:3 ratio. TCR Vbeta CDR3 sequencing of roughly 140 peripheral blood samples (approximately 44 ophthalmopathy, roughly 72 hyperthyroidism and roughly 17 progressor patients) is reported in the paper. In addition, the study compared T-cell repertoires in thyroid tissue and in blood from roughly 6 Graves' hyperthyroidism patients. Once sampling was done, hyperthyroidism patients were given methimazole at a starting dose of 30 mg daily, whereas ophthalmopathy patients were given high-dose intravenous methylprednisolone. Whether ophthalmopathy could be predicted prospectively was tested in an independent validation cohort made up of approximately 19 hyperthyroidism patients plus 17 patients who later progressed to ophthalmopathy. To identify TCR V-J signatures that set the groups apart, the researchers used a discovery cohort of 100 patients, made up of around 40 with Graves' ophthalmopathy and about 60 with stable Graves' hyperthyroidism. Study-wide findings and limitations: No statistical method was used to set the sample size in advance, and investigators knew the group allocation. Blood samples also contained most of the expanded thyroid clonotypes (frequency above 0.001), which suggests that blood repertoires may reflect thyroid immune responses. Ophthalmopathy was separated from stable hyperthyroidism by a 13 V-J signature model, with approximately 90% sensitivity and about 81% specificity obtained in cross-validation and 80%/75% obtained in testing. In validation, the model predicted progression to ophthalmopathy with roughly 66% sensitivity and approximately 74% specificity, a median of about six months before onset.

Counted from cysteine to phenylalanine, this CDR3 has 18 amino acids. The read is trimmed to its CDR3 DNA, 54 bases read in frame from base 1. CDR1 and CDR2, per the germline V gene, are MNHEY and SVGEGT. V is pared back by 6 bases and J by 9 bases, with 32 bases lying between the germline termini. Amplification of TCR beta CDR3 regions was carried out from RNA transcripts. For the first round of RT-PCR on the TCR CDR3, the HTBI primer set was used together with the Qiagen OneStep RT-PCR kit. Libraries were constructed in a second round of multiplex PCR, after which size selection and purification were carried out. Sequencing of the libraries was done on an Illumina HiSeq2000 using paired-end 100 bp reads. The authors' pipeline ran thus. SOAPnuke was used to process the raw data, removing reads that contained adapters or uncalled bases, had a mean Phred below 15, or lacked an exact match to the constant primer or identifier. High-quality paired reads were merged with COPE v1.2.5, and unique nucleotide sequences were defined as clonotypes. Clonotypes were aligned to IMGT TRBV, TRBD and TRBJ reference segments using MiTCR v1.1. The analysis was restricted to V-J combinations with a frequency above 0.0001, which together covered about 99% of the repertoires. A TCS score was defined as the ratio between F50 (clonal expansion) and ExV (chaos), using BLOSUM62-based TCRdist between CDR3 peptides within each V-J. Welch's t-statistics and random forest reduced around 550 V-J features to 13, which were used in a naive Bayes classifier (R e1071). The public reads were reprocessed in TCRdb via fastp at Q25 and MiXCR, keeping in-frame beta chains. Duplicate CDR3 protein sequences are folded into a single record with the most common DNA and genes. The V and J calls and clone size come from TCRdb's table, not from the authors' own analysis. Here the sample has a few hundred thousand distinct CDR3 sequences; more than 15% occur a single time. Roughly 7.3% of the sample is in the top ten clones.

Stable Graves' hyperthyroidism was defined as no progression to ophthalmopathy during 18 months of follow-up. Hyperthyroidism patients were aged 18 to 65 years and newly diagnosed, with disease duration of less than 2 months. Patients with uncontrolled infections, other autoimmune diseases, pregnancy or lactation were excluded. Diagnoses relied on clinical symptoms, serum thyroxine and TRAb, thyroid ultrasound and orbital computed tomography. PBMCs were isolated from about 9 ml of fresh peripheral blood by Ficoll-Paque density gradient centrifugation. Total RNA was extracted using Trizol reagent, and RNA quality was assessed on an Agilent 2100 Bioanalyzer. This clonotype was seen a handful of times. No antigen is known for it. Qualities for individual bases were not recorded, and no much larger clone is one base off.

The chain is assembled from TRBV6-2 or TRBV6-3 and TRBJ1-1; TRBD1 could be the D gene, as 5 bases match. Sequencing was carried out using blood. This clonotype was sampled from a woman under 40 with Graves' hyperthyroidism. The CDR3 protein sequence reads: CASSSWDGYWSLFRKAFF. DNA sequence: TGTGCCAGCAGCTCATGGGACGGATACTGGAGTCTTTTCCGAAAAGCTTTCTTT.